Listed here are 23 T cell receptor beta chains from one sample, sequenced in a study of T cell changes during pregnancy in multiple sclerosis (dated by TCRdb to between 2018 and 2021). The receptor library was made with the immunoSEQ multiplex PCR assay. Not all clones reach the TCRdb copy of this immuneACCESS table, which keeps in-frame sequences only. Checked studies attribute under half of the gap to unresolved V genes and leave the rest unexplained. The sample has approximately 92,000 clones on record, over 85% of them singletons. The top ten constitute roughly 0.95% of the sample. This specimen was peripheral blood, taken after pregnancy. The receptors originated from a female donor with multiple sclerosis, enrolled in a pregnancy study.

This chain connects TRBV19 to TRBJ1-1; D is perhaps TRBD1 (5 bases). V lost 4 bases and J 1 base, leaving 10 bases between the germline ends. Germline V CDR1 and CDR2: LNHDA, SQIVND (reference sequence). The CDR3 totals 14 residues. The CDR3 bases are TGTGCCAGTAGTACGGGGGGGTCGAACACTGAAGCTTTCTTT. Translating gives CASSTGGSNTEAFF.

The rearrangement joins TRBV5-4 to TRBJ2-7, with 7 bases aligning to TRBD1. This CDR3 has 14 residues. Germline V gives CDR1 SGHNT, CDR2 YYREEE (reference sequence). Trimming removed 5 bases from V and 4 bases from J; junction bases left unmatched: 9. The CDR3 sequence is CASSYRGQNYEQYF. As DNA, the CDR3 is TGTGCCAGCAGTTATAGGGGACAGAATTACGAGCAGTACTTC.

This rearrangement joins TRBV11-2 to TRBJ2-7, with 7 bases aligning to TRBD1. Germline V gene lookup returns CDR1 SGHAT and CDR2 FQNNGV. CDR3 size: 15 residues. V gave up 4 bases and J gave up 0 bases; unmatched junction bases: 6. The CDR3 coding sequence is TGTGCCAGCAGCTCGTACCGGGACAGCTCCTACGAGCAGTACTTC. Translation: CASSSYRDSSYEQYF. Full variable domain (missing parts from reference TRBV11-2 and TRBJ2-7): EAGVAQSPRYKIIEKRQSVAFWCNPISGHATLYWYQQILGQGPKLLIQFQNNGVVDDSQLPKDRFSAERLKGVDSTLKIQPAKLEDSAVYLCASSSYRDSSYEQYFGPGTRLTVT.

This chain connects TRBV27 to TRBJ2-3, with TRBD2 matching 8 bases. The V gene end was trimmed by 4 bases and the J gene end by 0 bases; junction bases not matched to a gene: 12. Germline V CDR1 and CDR2: MNHEY, SMNVEV (reference sequence). CDR3 length: 18 amino acids. The CDR3 region has the DNA TGTGCCAGCAGTTCCAATATAGCGGGACCCTCTAGCACAGATACGCAGTATTTT. Its protein product is CASSSNIAGPSSTDTQYF.

V usage is TRBV5-1 and J usage is TRBJ2-1, with D tentatively TRBD2 (5 bases). CDR3 length: 16 residues. From germline, CDR1 is SGHRS and CDR2 YFSETQ. Trimming removed 7 bases from V and 0 bases from J, with 17 bases in between. Here the CDR3 reads CASGSTRLISYNEQFF. The CDR3 coding sequence is TGCGCCAGCGGGAGTACGAGGTTGATCTCCTACAATGAGCAGTTCTTC.

The chain recombines TRBV9 with TRBJ2-3, with 7 nucleotides matching TRBD1. The CDR3 has 15 amino acids. Germline CDR1 reads SGDLS; CDR2 reads YYNGEE. V was pared by 3 bases and J by 6 bases, with 10 bases of the junction left unmatched. The CDR3 loop is CASSARDRVVDTQYF. DNA for the CDR3: TGTGCCAGCAGCGCAAGAGACAGGGTTGTGGATACGCAGTATTTT.

J is TRBJ1-2 and V is TRBV19, with D uncertain. In germline, CDR1 is LNHDA, CDR2 SQIVND (reference sequence). The length of the CDR3 is 14 residues. V lost 2 bases to trimming and J lost 0 bases, with 7 bases between them. The CDR3: CASSIRGANYGYTF. As DNA, the CDR3 is TGTGCCAGTAGTATACGCGGAGCTAACTATGGCTACACCTTC.

The chain couples TRBV13 to TRBJ1-3; D unclear. This CDR3 has 14 residues. Germline V gene data show CDR1 as PRHDT and CDR2 as FYEKMQ (reference sequence). V lost 5 bases and J lost 4, with 12 bases in between. The CDR3 DNA reads as TGTGCCAGCAGCCCCTCGGAGTGGGGAAACACCATATATTTT. It encodes CASSPSEWGNTIYF.

J is TRBJ2-3 and V is TRBV10-3, with 12 bases fitting TRBD2. CDR1 and CDR2 from the germline V gene are ENHRY and SYGVKD. The CDR3 consists of 15 residues. J gave up 3 bases and V 9 bases, and 7 bases lay outside the gene matches. In nucleotides, the CDR3 is TGTGCCATACAGGGGCTAGCGGGAGGGACAGATACGCAGTATTTT. It translates to CAIQGLAGGTDTQYF.

The chain is built from TRBV4-2 and TRBJ2-7; the match to TRBD2 covers 8 bases. The V gene's germline CDR1 is LGHNA and CDR2 YNFKEQ. The CDR3 is 16 residues long. The ends lost 3 bases at V and 3 bases at J; junction bases unmatched: 10. CDR3 in amino acids: CASSHDYGRVDYEQYF. The CDR3 nucleotides read TGTGCCAGCAGCCATGATTACGGGAGGGTTGACTACGAGCAGTACTTC.

The chain uses TRBV5-4 and TRBJ2-2; 12 positions match TRBD2. CDR1 and CDR2 from the germline V gene are SGHNT and YYREEE (reference sequence). V dropped 3 bases and J dropped 5; count of bases not matched to a gene: 5. The CDR3 totals 16 residues. This CDR3 is CASSWSLAGGTGELFF. DNA for the CDR3: TGTGCCAGCAGCTGGTCACTAGCGGGGGGTACCGGGGAGCTGTTTTTT.

This clone was observed a few times. This sequence joins TRBV25-1 and TRBJ1-2; a possible D gene is TRBD1 (5 bases). The CDR3 has 14 amino acids. The germline V gene encodes CDR1 MGHDK and CDR2 SYGVNS. Trimming removed 4 bases at V and 2 bases at J, with 11 bases between. CDR3 sequence (DNA): TGTGCCAGCAGTGGGGGGGTAGGGAACTATGGCTACACCTTC. The encoded protein is CASSGGVGNYGYTF.

The chain combines TRBV10-1 with TRBJ2-5, with 8 bases fitting TRBD2. Per the germline V gene, CDR1 is WNHNN and CDR2 is SYGVQD (reference sequence). This CDR3 region has 13 residues. Trimming took 4 bases from V and 3 from J; bases not matched to a gene: 1. The CDR3 reads CASSVSGEETQYF. The CDR3 region has the DNA TGCGCCAGCAGTGTTAGCGGGGAAGAGACCCAGTACTTC.

The gene calls are TRBV9 and TRBJ2-7; 7 positions agree with TRBD1. Looked up from germline, CDR1 is SGDLS and CDR2 is YYNGEE. The V segment lost 4 bases and the J segment 1 base; nucleotides outside the gene matches: 11. This CDR3 comprises 16 residues. The DNA of the CDR3 is TGTGCCAGCAGCCCAAGACAGGGAGCTCTATCCTACGAGCAGTACTTC. This gives the protein CASSPRQGALSYEQYF.

This clone appeared once. The chain couples TRBV11-2 to TRBJ2-3; a weak D match, TRBD2 (5 bases). Germline V gene sequence: CDR1 SGHAT, CDR2 FQNNGV. The CDR3 extends over 16 amino acids. Trimming removed 5 bases from V and 1 base from J, with 16 bases in between. CDR3 sequence: CASSPAGVSGTDTQYF. The CDR3 region has the DNA TGTGCCAGCAGCCCCGCCGGGGTTTCGGGCACAGATACGCAGTATTTT.

V usage is TRBV19 and J usage is TRBJ2-1, with 10 bases fitting TRBD2. The CDR3 runs 16 residues. Germline assignment: CDR1 LNHDA and CDR2 SQIVND (reference sequence). Trimming took 6 bases from V and 5 from J; bases not matched to a gene: 10. The CDR3 region is CASSHTGLATNNEQFF. In DNA form, the CDR3 reads TGTGCCAGTAGCCACACGGGACTAGCGACGAACAATGAGCAGTTCTTC.

The rearrangement links TRBV18 to TRBJ1-5; D is undetermined. This CDR3 region has 19 residues. The germline V gene has CDR1 KGHSH and CDR2 LQKENI. Between the trimmed V and J ends, which lost 6 bases and 2 bases, there was a span of 26 bases. The CDR3 DNA reads as TGTGCCAGCTCCGTAACGAGTTTAGCCCTAGAGGGTCGCAATCAGCCCCAGCATTTT. It is translated as CASSVTSLALEGRNQPQHF.

V usage is TRBV11-2 and J usage is TRBJ2-5; 14 positions match TRBD2. The V gene's germline CDR1 is SGHAT and CDR2 FQNNGV. Trimming took 4 bases from V and 4 from J; bases not matched to a gene: 11. The CDR3 is 18 residues long. The CDR3 sequence is CASSSTGGLAGERETQYF. The CDR3 coding sequence is TGTGCCAGCAGCTCGACAGGGGGACTAGCGGGAGAAAGAGAGACCCAGTACTTC.

V usage is TRBV4-1 and J usage is TRBJ1-5, with no clear D. Looked up from germline, CDR1 is MGHRA and CDR2 is YSYEKL. V was cut by 0 bases and J by 5 bases, with 8 bases left in between. The CDR3 spans 14 residues. CDR3 in amino acids: CASSQEWSDQPQHF. CDR3 sequence (DNA): TGCGCCAGCAGCCAAGAGTGGTCAGATCAGCCCCAGCATTTT.

The V call is TRBV19, the J call TRBJ2-7; 10 positions match TRBD1. The CDR3 is 15 amino acids. Germline CDR1 LNHDA, CDR2 SQIVND (reference sequence). With V trimmed by 4 bases and J by 0 bases, 3 bases remained unmatched. The CDR3 reads CASSRDRGTSYEQYF. As DNA, the CDR3 is TGTGCCAGTAGTAGGGACAGGGGAACCTCCTACGAGCAGTACTTC.

The chain has TRBV2 and TRBJ1-2; possible D gene TRBD1, 6 bases. CDR1 is SNHLY and CDR2 is FYNNEI in the germline V gene. The CDR3 extends over 14 amino acids. With 6 bases removed from V and 7 bases from J, the gap between germline ends came to 18 bases. CDR3: CASSEDRGAFGYTF. The CDR3 region has the DNA TGTGCCAGCAGCGAGGACAGAGGAGCTTTTGGCTACACCTTC.

Only one count was recorded for this clone. The J gene is TRBJ2-1, the V gene TRBV6-5; TRBD2 matches 8 bases. Germline CDR1 and CDR2: MNHEY and SVGAGI. The trim removed 4 bases at V and 7 bases at J, leaving 9 bases unmatched. The CDR3 is 15 residues long. In DNA form, the CDR3 reads TGTGCCAGCAGTTCCACGGGACTAGGACAGAATGAGCAGTTCTTC. Its protein product is CASSSTGLGQNEQFF.

The chain links TRBV27 to TRBJ2-6; D possibly corresponds to TRBD1 (5 bases). In germline, CDR1 is MNHEY, CDR2 SMNVEV (reference sequence). Trimming took off 10 bases at V and 6 bases at J, with 22 bases between the two ends. The CDR3 runs 16 residues. The DNA of the CDR3 is TGTGCCACCTATCGCCCAGGGCCACCGGTGGCCAACGTCCTGACTTTC. As protein: CATYRPGPPVANVLTF.